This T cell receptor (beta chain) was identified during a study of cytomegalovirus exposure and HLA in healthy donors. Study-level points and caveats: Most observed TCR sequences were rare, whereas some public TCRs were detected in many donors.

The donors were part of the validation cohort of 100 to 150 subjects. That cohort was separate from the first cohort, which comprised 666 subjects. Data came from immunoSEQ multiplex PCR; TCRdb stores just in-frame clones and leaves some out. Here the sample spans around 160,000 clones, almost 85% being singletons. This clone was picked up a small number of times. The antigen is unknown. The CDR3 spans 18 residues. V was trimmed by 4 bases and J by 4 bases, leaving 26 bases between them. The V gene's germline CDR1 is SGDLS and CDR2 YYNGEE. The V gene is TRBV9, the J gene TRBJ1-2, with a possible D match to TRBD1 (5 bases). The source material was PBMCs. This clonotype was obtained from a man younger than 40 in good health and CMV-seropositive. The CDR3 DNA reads TGTGCCAGCAGCCCCAGGGCCAATAACCCCTCCCAGGGCTATGGCTACACCTTC. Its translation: CASSPRANNPSQGYGYTF.